This TCR beta chain was observed in a study of radiation and T cells in renal cell carcinoma. Study background: Nephrectomy followed 15 Gy stereotactic body radiation by 4 weeks. Whole-study results and caveats: Top tumor clonotypes rose in blood 2 weeks post-radiation, then contracted.

This clone was seen only once. What it binds is not known. The repertoire was sequenced with immunoSEQ multiplex PCR; TCRdb's copy has only in-frame clones and lacks some. The sample holds about 26,000 clones; 81% are singletons and the top ten take 25% to 40%. As for time point: blood 2 weeks post-SBRT. As to treatment: 15 Gy SBRT to primary tumor, nephrectomy 4 weeks later. The germline V gene encodes CDR1 SNHLY and CDR2 FYNNEI. V lost 3 bases, J lost 8 bases, and 7 bases lay in between. The CDR3 extends over 11 amino acids. The clonotype was recovered from a man aged 55 to 69 with renal cell carcinoma. Specimen: blood, collected from a patient whose treatment included radiotherapy and nephrectomy. V and J are TRBV2 and TRBJ1-2; unclear D gene. The CDR3 nucleotides are TGTGCCAGCAGTGACCTAAGCGGCTACACCTTC. It yields the protein CASSDLSGYTF.